This TCR beta chain was found in a study of CD8+ T cells in alopecia areata. Looking at the study overall: Tofacitinib treatment spanned 6 to 18 months, with 6 months off drug afterward.

Findings of the study overall: Clonality in lesional scalp, especially alopecia totalis/universalis, exceeded that of normal scalp.

Investigators isolated RNA and reverse transcribed it into cDNA to act as the sequencing template. TCRdb's copy holds only in-frame clones and misses some; the assay was immunoSEQ multiplex PCR. The table lists tens of thousands of clones, about three fifths of them singletons. As for this clone: What it binds is not known.

Germline CDR1 and CDR2: MNHEY and SMNVEV (reference sequence). CDR3 length: 17 residues. After removal of 5 bases from V and 0 bases from J, the junction contained 7 bases not matched to a gene. The treatment: oral pan-JAK inhibitor, 5-10 mg twice daily. Obtained from alopecia areata patients were lesional scalp punch biopsies along with peripheral blood. This sample comprised CD8+ T cells sorted from blood, obtained at week 4, from a patient treated with tofacitinib. This sequence joins TRBV27 and TRBJ1-2; 12 positions agree with TRBD1. The sequence came from a human donor with alopecia areata. This CDR3 reads CASSPRDRGPSNYGYTF. The CDR3 bases are TGTGCCAGCAGTCCCCGGGACAGGGGGCCGTCTAACTATGGCTACACCTTC.